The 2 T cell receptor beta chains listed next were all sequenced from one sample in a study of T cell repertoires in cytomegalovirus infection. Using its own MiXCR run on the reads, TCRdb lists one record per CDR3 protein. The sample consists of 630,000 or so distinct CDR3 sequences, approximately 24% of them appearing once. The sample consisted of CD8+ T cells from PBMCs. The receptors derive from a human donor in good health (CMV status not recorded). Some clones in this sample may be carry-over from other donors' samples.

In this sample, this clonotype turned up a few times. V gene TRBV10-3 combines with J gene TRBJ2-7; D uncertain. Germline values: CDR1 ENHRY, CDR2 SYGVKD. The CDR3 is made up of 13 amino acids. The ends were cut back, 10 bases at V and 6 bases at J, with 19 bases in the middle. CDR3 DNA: TGTGCCACCGCTGATGGCCCCGCCGGCGAGCAGTACTTC. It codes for CATADGPAGEQYF.

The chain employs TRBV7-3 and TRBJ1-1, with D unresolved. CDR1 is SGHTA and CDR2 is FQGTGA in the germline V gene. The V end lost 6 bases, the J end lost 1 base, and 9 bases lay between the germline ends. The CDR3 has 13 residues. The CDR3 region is CASSPEANTEAFF. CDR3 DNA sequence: TGTGCCAGCAGTCCGGAGGCGAACACTGAAGCTTTCTTT.